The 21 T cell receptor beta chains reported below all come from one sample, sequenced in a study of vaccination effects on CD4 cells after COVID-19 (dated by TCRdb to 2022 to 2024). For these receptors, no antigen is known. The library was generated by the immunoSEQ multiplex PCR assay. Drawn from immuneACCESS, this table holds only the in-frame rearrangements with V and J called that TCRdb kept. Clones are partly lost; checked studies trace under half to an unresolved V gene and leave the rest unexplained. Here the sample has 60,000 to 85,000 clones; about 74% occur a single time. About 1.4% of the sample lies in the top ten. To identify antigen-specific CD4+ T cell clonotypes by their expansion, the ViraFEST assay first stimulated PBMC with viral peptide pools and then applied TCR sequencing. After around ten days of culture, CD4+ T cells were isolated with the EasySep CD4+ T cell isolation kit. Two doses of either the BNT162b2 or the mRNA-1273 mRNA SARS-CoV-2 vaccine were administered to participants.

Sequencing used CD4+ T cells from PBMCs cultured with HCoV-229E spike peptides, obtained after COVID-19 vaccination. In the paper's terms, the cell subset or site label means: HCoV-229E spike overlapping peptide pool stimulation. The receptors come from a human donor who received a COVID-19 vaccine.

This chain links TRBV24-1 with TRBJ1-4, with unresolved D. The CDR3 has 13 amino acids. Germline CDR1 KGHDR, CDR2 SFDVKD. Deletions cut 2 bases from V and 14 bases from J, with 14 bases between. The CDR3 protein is CATSDSSSVKLFF. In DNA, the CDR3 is TGTGCCACCAGTGATTCGTCTTCAGTTAAGCTGTTTTTT.

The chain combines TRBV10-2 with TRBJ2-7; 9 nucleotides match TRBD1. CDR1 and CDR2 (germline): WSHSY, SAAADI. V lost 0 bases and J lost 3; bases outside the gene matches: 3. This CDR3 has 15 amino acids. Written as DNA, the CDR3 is TGCGCCAGCAGTGAGTCGGGACAGGGACACTACGAGCAGTACGTC. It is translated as CASSESGQGHYEQYV.

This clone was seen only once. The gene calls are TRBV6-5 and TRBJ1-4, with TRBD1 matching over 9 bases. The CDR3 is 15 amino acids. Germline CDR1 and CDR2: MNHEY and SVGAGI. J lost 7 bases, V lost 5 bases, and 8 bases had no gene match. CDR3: CASSRQGGSGEKLFF. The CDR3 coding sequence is TGTGCCAGCAGTCGACAGGGGGGTTCGGGTGAAAAACTGTTTTTT.

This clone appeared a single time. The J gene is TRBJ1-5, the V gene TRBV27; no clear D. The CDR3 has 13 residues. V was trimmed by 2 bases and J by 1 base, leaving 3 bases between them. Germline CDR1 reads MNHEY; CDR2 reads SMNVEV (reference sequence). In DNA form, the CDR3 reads TGTGCCAGCAGTTTAAGAAGCAATCAGCCCCAGCATTTT. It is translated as CASSLRSNQPQHF.

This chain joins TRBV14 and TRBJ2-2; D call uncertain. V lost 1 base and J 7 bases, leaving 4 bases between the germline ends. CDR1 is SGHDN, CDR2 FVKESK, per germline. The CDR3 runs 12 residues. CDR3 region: CASSQVNGELFF. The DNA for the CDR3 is TGTGCCAGCAGCCAAGTGAACGGGGAGCTGTTTTTT.

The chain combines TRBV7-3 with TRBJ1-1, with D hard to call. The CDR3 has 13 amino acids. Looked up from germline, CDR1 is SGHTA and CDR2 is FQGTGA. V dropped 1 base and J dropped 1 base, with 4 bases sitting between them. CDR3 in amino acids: CASSLSWNTEAFF. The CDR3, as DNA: TGTGCCAGCAGCTTAAGCTGGAACACTGAAGCTTTCTTT.

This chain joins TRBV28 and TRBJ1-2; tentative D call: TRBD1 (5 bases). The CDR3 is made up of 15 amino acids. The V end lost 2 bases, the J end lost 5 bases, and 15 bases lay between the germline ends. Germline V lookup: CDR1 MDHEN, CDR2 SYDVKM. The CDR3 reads CASSLPHSRGYGYTF. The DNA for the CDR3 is TGTGCCAGCAGTTTACCTCATTCTCGGGGGTATGGCTACACCTTC.

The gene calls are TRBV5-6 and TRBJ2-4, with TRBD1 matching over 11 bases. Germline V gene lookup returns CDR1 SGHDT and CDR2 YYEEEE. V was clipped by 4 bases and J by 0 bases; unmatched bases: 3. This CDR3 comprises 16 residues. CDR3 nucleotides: TGTGCCAGCAGCGGGGGACAGGGGGGAGCCAAAAACATTCAGTACTTC. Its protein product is CASSGGQGGAKNIQYF.

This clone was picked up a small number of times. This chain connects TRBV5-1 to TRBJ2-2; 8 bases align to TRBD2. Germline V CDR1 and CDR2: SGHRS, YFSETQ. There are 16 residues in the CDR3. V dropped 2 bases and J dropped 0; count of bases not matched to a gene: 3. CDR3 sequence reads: CASSFSGAPNTGELFF. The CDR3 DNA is TGCGCCAGCAGCTTTAGCGGGGCACCGAACACCGGGGAGCTGTTTTTT.

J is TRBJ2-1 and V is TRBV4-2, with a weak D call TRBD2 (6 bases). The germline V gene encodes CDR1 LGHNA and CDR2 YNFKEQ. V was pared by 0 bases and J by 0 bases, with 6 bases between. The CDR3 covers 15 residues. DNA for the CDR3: TGTGCCAGCAGCCAAGAGGGGGGCTCCTACAATGAGCAGTTCTTC. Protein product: CASSQEGGSYNEQFF.

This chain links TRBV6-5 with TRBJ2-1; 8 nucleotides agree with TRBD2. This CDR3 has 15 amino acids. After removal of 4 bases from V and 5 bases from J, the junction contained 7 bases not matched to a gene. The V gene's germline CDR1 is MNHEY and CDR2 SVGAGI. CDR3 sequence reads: CASSSPGGRDNEQFF. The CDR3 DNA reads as TGTGCCAGCAGTTCCCCGGGGGGGCGAGACAATGAGCAGTTCTTC.

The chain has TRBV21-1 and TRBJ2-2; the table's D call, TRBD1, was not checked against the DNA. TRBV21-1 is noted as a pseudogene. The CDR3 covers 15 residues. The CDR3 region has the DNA TGTGCCAGGATGATCAGGGGGAAATACACCGGGGAGCTGTTTTTT. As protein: CARMIRGKYTGELFF.

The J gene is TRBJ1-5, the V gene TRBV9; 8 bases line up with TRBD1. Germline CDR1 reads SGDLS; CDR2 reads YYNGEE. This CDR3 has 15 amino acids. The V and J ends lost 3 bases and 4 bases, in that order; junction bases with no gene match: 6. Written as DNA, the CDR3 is TGTGCCAGCAGCGCGACAGGGGCCGCTAATCAGCCCCAGCATTTT. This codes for CASSATGAANQPQHF.

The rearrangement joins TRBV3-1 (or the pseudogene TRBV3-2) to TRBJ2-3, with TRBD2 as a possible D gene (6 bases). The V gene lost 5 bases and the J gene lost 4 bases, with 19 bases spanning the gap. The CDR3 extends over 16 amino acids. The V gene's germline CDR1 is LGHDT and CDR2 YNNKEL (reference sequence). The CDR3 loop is CASSDHIGGRADTQYF. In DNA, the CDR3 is TGTGCCAGCAGCGATCACATCGGGGGTAGGGCAGATACGCAGTATTTT.

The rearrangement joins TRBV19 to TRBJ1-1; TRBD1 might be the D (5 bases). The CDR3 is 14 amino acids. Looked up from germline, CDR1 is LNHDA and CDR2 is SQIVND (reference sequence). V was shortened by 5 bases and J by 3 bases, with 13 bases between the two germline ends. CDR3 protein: CASSRTLGDTEAFF. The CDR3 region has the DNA TGTGCCAGTAGTCGGACCCTAGGGGACACTGAAGCTTTCTTT. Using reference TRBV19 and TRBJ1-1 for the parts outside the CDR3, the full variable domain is DGGITQSPKYLFRKEGQNVTLSCEQNLNHDAMYWYRQDPGQGLRLIYYSQIVNDFQKGDIAEGYSVSREKKESFPLTVTSAQKNPTAFYLCASSRTLGDTEAFFGQGTRLTVV.

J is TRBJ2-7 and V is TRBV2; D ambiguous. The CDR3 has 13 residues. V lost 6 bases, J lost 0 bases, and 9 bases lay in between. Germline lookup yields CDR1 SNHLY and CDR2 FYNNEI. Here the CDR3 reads CASRVTFSYEQYV. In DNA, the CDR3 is TGTGCCAGCAGGGTGACGTTCTCCTACGAGCAGTACGTC.

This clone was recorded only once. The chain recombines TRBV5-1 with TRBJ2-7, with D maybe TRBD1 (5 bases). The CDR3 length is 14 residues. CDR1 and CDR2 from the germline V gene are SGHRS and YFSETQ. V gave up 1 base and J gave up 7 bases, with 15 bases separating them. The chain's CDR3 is CASSLLGQAEEQYV. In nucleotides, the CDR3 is TGCGCCAGCAGCTTGCTCGGACAAGCTGAAGAGCAGTACGTC.

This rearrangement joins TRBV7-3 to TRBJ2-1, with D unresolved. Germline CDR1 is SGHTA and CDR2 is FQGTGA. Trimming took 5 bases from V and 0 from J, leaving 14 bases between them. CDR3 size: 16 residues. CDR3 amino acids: CASSPRTVVSYNEQFF. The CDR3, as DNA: TGTGCCAGCAGCCCCCGGACGGTGGTCTCCTACAATGAGCAGTTCTTC. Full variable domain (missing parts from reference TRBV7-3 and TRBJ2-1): GAGVSQTPSNKVTEKGKYVELRCDPISGHTALYWYRQSLGQGPEFLIYFQGTGAADDSGLPNDRFFAVRPEGSVSTLKIQRTERGDSAVYLCASSPRTVVSYNEQFFGPGTRLTVL.

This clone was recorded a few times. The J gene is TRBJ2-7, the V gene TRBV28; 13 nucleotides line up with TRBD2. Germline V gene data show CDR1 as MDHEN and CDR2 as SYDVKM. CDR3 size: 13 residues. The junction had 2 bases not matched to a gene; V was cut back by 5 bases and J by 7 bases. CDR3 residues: CASSEGLAGEQYV. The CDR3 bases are TGTGCCAGCAGTGAGGGACTAGCGGGGGAGCAGTACGTC.

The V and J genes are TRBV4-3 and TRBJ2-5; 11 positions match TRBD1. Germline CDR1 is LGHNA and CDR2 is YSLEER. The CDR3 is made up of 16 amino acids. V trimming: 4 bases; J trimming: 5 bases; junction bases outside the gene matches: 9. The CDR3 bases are TGCGCCAGCAGCCTTCGGACAGGGGGCTGGGATGAGACCCAGTACTTC. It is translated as CASSLRTGGWDETQYF.

CDR3 residues: CASSLNTGAGANVLTF. The CDR3 DNA sequence: TGCGCCAGCAGCTTAAACACAGGGGCGGGGGCCAACGTCCTGACTTTC. V and J are TRBV5-1 and TRBJ2-6; 7 bases line up with TRBD1. CDR3 size: 16 residues. V lost 2 bases and J lost 4; bases outside the gene matches: 6. CDR1 is SGHRS, CDR2 YFSETQ, per germline.